This entry concerns a single T cell receptor beta chain. Its antigen is currently unknown. The data originate from a study of cytomegalovirus exposure and HLA in healthy donors. Study overall: Clustering assigned 70% to 85% of the 350 to 400 genotyped donors to the Caucasian-associated ancestry cluster.

Amplification used 60 Vbeta primers and 13 Jbeta primers. The authors' processing: In a later analysis, about 12 million of 75 million to 85 million unique beta chains occurred in at least two donors. TCRdb's copy holds only in-frame clones and misses some; the assay was immunoSEQ multiplex PCR. V, J and clone size derive from that table, while D and trimming were established from the DNA sequence. Among 100,000 to 150,000 clones listed, around 80% were seen once. Per the germline V gene, CDR1 is MNHNS and CDR2 is SASEGT. Between the trimmed V and J ends, which lost 0 bases and 4 bases, there was a span of 24 bases. CDR3 length: 19 amino acids. Study-wide results and limits: DRB1 had the most TCR associations and HLA-C the fewest, a later analysis found, with rates varying by HLA locus. Presence/absence comparisons presumed near-even sequencing depth among donors.

The sequencing sample was made of PBMCs. The chain recombines TRBV6-1 with TRBJ1-1, with a tentative D call TRBD1 (6 bases). This receptor was obtained from a woman aged 50 to 60 in good health and CMV-seronegative. CDR3 in amino acids: CASSEAAIFFGGAGTEAFF. The DNA for the CDR3 is TGTGCCAGCAGTGAAGCGGCAATCTTTTTTGGGGGGGCGGGCACTGAAGCTTTCTTT.